Each of the 26 T cell receptor beta chains below was sequenced from the same sample in a study of T cell responses to AZD1222 COVID-19 vaccine. Data came from immunoSEQ multiplex PCR; TCRdb stores just in-frame clones and leaves some out. In the table there are about 86,000 clones, approximately 89% of which are singletons. The sample here was peripheral blood, taken 28 days after the second AZD1222 dose. These receptors were taken from an adult who received the AZD1222 COVID-19 vaccine.

This clone was detected once. The rearrangement links TRBV5-4 to TRBJ2-7, with a possible D match to TRBD2 (6 bases). Trimming left V 5 bases short and J 0 bases short, with 15 bases between. From germline, CDR1 is SGHNT and CDR2 YYREEE (reference sequence). This CDR3 has 15 amino acids. The CDR3, as DNA: TGTGCCAGCAGGGAGGGACGGGGAGGCTCCTACGAGCAGTACTTC. It yields the protein CASREGRGGSYEQYF.

The chain employs TRBV4-2 and TRBJ2-5; D unresolved. The V end lost 0 bases, the J end lost 8 bases, and 10 bases lay between the germline ends. This CDR3 spans 13 amino acids. The V gene's germline CDR1 is LGHNA and CDR2 YNFKEQ. CDR3 sequence: CASSQESRATQYF. Written as DNA, the CDR3 is TGTGCCAGCAGCCAAGAGTCCCGGGCCACCCAGTACTTC.

The V call is TRBV27, the J call TRBJ1-6; D is ambiguous. Germline lookup yields CDR1 MNHEY and CDR2 SMNVEV (reference sequence). Trimming cost V 7 bases and J 7 bases, with 11 bases left between them. CDR3 size: 13 residues. The CDR3 is CASTPGRNSPLHF. In DNA, the CDR3 is TGTGCCAGCACCCCCGGAAGGAATTCACCCCTCCACTTT.

J is TRBJ1-4 and V is TRBV9; unclear D gene. This CDR3 has 14 residues. The V end lost 2 bases, the J end lost 6 bases, and 11 bases lay between the germline ends. CDR1 is SGDLS, CDR2 YYNGEE, per germline. The CDR3, as DNA: TGTGCCAGCAGCGTTGCCGAAGAATATGAAAAACTGTTTTTT. It specifies CASSVAEEYEKLFF.

The chain combines TRBV3-1 (or the pseudogene TRBV3-2) with TRBJ2-1, with 10 bases that match TRBD2. The germline V gene encodes CDR1 LGHDT and CDR2 YNNKEL (reference sequence). CDR3 size: 15 residues. The V segment lost 0 bases and the J segment 9 bases; nucleotides outside the gene matches: 5. The DNA of the CDR3 is TGTGCCAGCAGCCAAGATGAGCGGGGGGGCATTGAGCAGTTCTTC. Protein product: CASSQDERGGIEQFF.

The CDR3 coding sequence is TGTGCCAGCAGCCACTCAGAACAGGGGGCTGCGAACACCGGGGAGCTGTTTTTT. It specifies CASSHSEQGAANTGELFF. This sequence joins TRBV4-2 and TRBJ2-2; 9 bases are shared with TRBD1. The germline V gene encodes CDR1 LGHNA and CDR2 YNFKEQ. The CDR3 runs to 18 residues. V was clipped by 3 bases and J by 0 bases; unmatched bases: 8.

The sample holds one count of this clone. This chain joins TRBV5-6 and TRBJ2-3; D is unclear. V was shortened by 0 bases and J by 6 bases, with 17 bases between the two germline ends. Looked up from germline, CDR1 is SGHDT and CDR2 is YYEEEE. The CDR3 extends over 16 amino acids. CDR3 region: CASSLGQQSTSDTQYF. CDR3 sequence (DNA): TGTGCCAGCAGCTTGGGTCAGCAATCCACCTCGGATACGCAGTATTTT.

The V call is TRBV28, the J call TRBJ1-6; D call uncertain. Trimming cost V 5 bases and J 6 bases, with 11 bases left between them. Looked up from germline, CDR1 is MDHEN and CDR2 is SYDVKM. CDR3 length: 14 amino acids. The CDR3 coding sequence is TGTGCCAGCAGTCGAAACAGCCTTAATTCACCCCTCCACTTT. Protein product: CASSRNSLNSPLHF.

The CDR3: CASTPGGQGNQPQHF. The CDR3 coding sequence is TGTGCCAGCACCCCAGGGGGACAGGGCAATCAGCCCCAGCATTTT. V gene TRBV2 combines with J gene TRBJ1-5, with 8 positions matching TRBD1. The CDR3 sequence is 15 residues long. Germline loops: CDR1 SNHLY, CDR2 FYNNEI. V dropped 7 bases and J dropped 2; count of bases not matched to a gene: 7. The variable domain in full, with the rest retrieved from reference TRBV2 and TRBJ1-5, is EPEVTQTPSHQVTQMGQEVILRCVPISNHLYFYWYRQILGQKVEFLVSFYNNEISEKSEIFDDQFSVERPDGSNFTLKIRSTKLEDSAMYFCASTPGGQGNQPQHFGDGTRLSIL.

V is TRBV11-2 and J is TRBJ1-1; D remains ambiguous. The V gene's germline CDR1 is SGHAT and CDR2 FQNNGV. Trimming pared 4 bases from V and 0 bases from J, leaving 12 bases between. The length of the CDR3 is 15 residues. CDR3 DNA sequence: TGTGCCAGCAGCTCCTCGGGTCTCATGAACACTGAAGCTTTCTTT. Its protein is CASSSSGLMNTEAFF. Looking up the rest from reference TRBV11-2 and TRBJ1-1 gives the full variable domain: EAGVAQSPRYKIIEKRQSVAFWCNPISGHATLYWYQQILGQGPKLLIQFQNNGVVDDSQLPKDRFSAERLKGVDSTLKIQPAKLEDSAVYLCASSSSGLMNTEAFFGQGTRLTVV.

The rearrangement links TRBV5-1 to TRBJ2-3, with D uncertain. This CDR3 has 15 residues. Trimming took off 4 bases at V and 0 bases at J, with 12 bases between the two ends. The germline V gene encodes CDR1 SGHRS and CDR2 YFSETQ. CDR3 region: CASSTSRVSTDTQYF. In DNA form, the CDR3 reads TGCGCCAGCAGCACCAGCCGGGTCAGCACAGATACGCAGTATTTT.

The chain carries TRBV4-1 and TRBJ1-2, with 9 nucleotides matching TRBD1. The CDR3 consists of 13 residues. The J segment lost 8 bases and the V segment lost 3 bases, leaving 4 bases of the junction unmatched. Germline V gene data show CDR1 as MGHRA and CDR2 as YSYEKL. The CDR3 coding sequence is TGCGCCAGCAGCCATGGGACAGGGTACGGCTACACCTTC. Protein product: CASSHGTGYGYTF.

The chain links TRBV5-6 to TRBJ2-2; no definite D call. CDR1 is SGHDT and CDR2 is YYEEEE in the germline V gene. The CDR3 runs to 14 residues. V was shortened by 1 base and J by 10 bases, with 14 bases between the two germline ends. The CDR3 bases are TGTGCCAGCAGCTTGTTCCCTAGTTCAGCGGAGCTGTTTTTT. It is translated as CASSLFPSSAELFF.

The gene calls are TRBV4-1 and TRBJ2-7; no reliable D call. V was trimmed by 4 bases and J by 3 bases, leaving 7 bases between them. Germline-derived CDR1 and CDR2 are MGHRA and YSYEKL. CDR3 length: 12 amino acids. CDR3 nucleotides: TGCGCCAGCAGCCTTAACGGCTACGAGCAGTACTTC. As protein: CASSLNGYEQYF.

Only one count was recorded for this clone. J is TRBJ2-2 and V is TRBV7-3; D might be TRBD1 or TRBD2, each matching 5 bases. The CDR3 is 15 amino acids. V lost 5 bases and J 4 bases, leaving 14 bases between the germline ends. Germline V gene lookup returns CDR1 SGHTA and CDR2 FQGTGA. CDR3 loop: CASSAGSGTTGELFF. CDR3 DNA: TGTGCCAGCAGCGCAGGTTCGGGGACCACCGGGGAGCTGTTTTTT.

The rearrangement joins TRBV7-9 to TRBJ2-2; D may correspond to TRBD1 or TRBD2 (5 bases each). Trimming took 2 bases from V and 3 from J, leaving 13 bases between them. CDR1 is SEHNR, CDR2 FQNEAQ, per germline (reference sequence). The CDR3 runs 16 residues. CDR3: CASSLFTGTYTGELFF. Here the CDR3 DNA reads TGTGCCAGCAGCTTATTTACCGGGACCTACACCGGGGAGCTGTTTTTT.

Details on this clone: An end of the junction does not agree with germline; a read error may underlie this. The chain carries TRBV6-1 and TRBJ2-7; TRBD2 agrees at 9 bases. This CDR3 is 18 amino acids long. The germline gives CDR1 MNHNS, CDR2 SASEGT. In nucleotides, the CDR3 is TGTGCCAGCAGGGAAGATGCTAGCGGGGCCGCGGGGGGGTACGAGCAGTACTTC. Its translation is CASREDASGAAGGYEQYF.

This clone has only one observation. The chain carries TRBV27 and TRBJ2-5; the match to TRBD2 covers 12 bases. The junction had 2 bases not matched to a gene; V was cut back by 3 bases and J by 3 bases. Per germline, CDR1 MNHEY and CDR2 SMNVEV (reference sequence). The CDR3 loop spans 15 amino acids. The CDR3 loop reads CASSFGLAGKETQYF. The CDR3 DNA is TGTGCCAGCAGTTTTGGACTAGCGGGGAAAGAGACCCAGTACTTC.

This chain uses TRBV3-1 (or the pseudogene TRBV3-2) with TRBJ2-1; 13 nucleotides match TRBD2. J gave up 5 bases and V 3 bases, and 1 base lay outside the gene matches. The germline V gene has CDR1 LGHDT and CDR2 YNNKEL (reference sequence). CDR3 length: 15 residues. Written as DNA, the CDR3 is TGTGCCAGCAGCCACACTAGCGGGGGGGACAATGAGCAGTTCTTC. Encoded protein: CASSHTSGGDNEQFF.

The J gene is TRBJ2-5, the V gene TRBV4-2, with TRBD2 matching 7 bases. The germline V gene has CDR1 LGHNA and CDR2 YNFKEQ. The CDR3 has 16 amino acids. V gave up 3 bases and J gave up 0 bases; unmatched junction bases: 7. CDR3 coding DNA: TGTGCCAGCAGCCACCCTGGTGGGGGGGACCAAGAGACCCAGTACTTC. Amino acid sequence: CASSHPGGGDQETQYF.

The rearrangement joins TRBV7-8 to TRBJ1-2, with 8 bases lining up with TRBD1. Germline V gives CDR1 SGHVS, CDR2 FQNEAQ. The CDR3 length is 16 residues. Germline trimming cut 6 bases from V and 2 bases from J; bases unmatched to any gene: 11. CDR3 sequence reads: CASSPQGGQVNYGYTF. The CDR3 bases are TGTGCCAGCAGTCCTCAAGGGGGACAGGTGAACTATGGCTACACCTTC. The full variable domain, in which reference TRBV7-8 and TRBJ1-2 provide the parts outside the CDR3, is GAGVSQSPRYKVAKRGQDVALRCDPISGHVSLFWYQQALGQGPEFLTYFQNEAQLDKSGLPSDRFFAERPEGSVSTLKIQRTQQEDSAVYLCASSPQGGQVNYGYTFGSGTRLTVV.

The chain carries TRBV13 and TRBJ1-6; 9 nucleotides line up with TRBD1. V shed 0 bases and J 10 bases; nucleotides not matched to a gene: 10. The germline CDR1 and CDR2 sequences are PRHDT and FYEKMQ (reference sequence). The CDR3 spans 17 residues. The CDR3 sequence is CASSLGRGQGVGSPLHF. CDR3 bases: TGTGCCAGCAGCTTAGGCCGGGGACAGGGAGTTGGGTCACCCCTCCACTTT.

The genes are TRBV28 and TRBJ1-2; possibly TRBD1 for D (6 bases). Germline values: CDR1 MDHEN, CDR2 SYDVKM. Between the trimmed V and J ends, which lost 3 bases and 7 bases, there was a span of 15 bases. The CDR3 is made up of 14 amino acids. The CDR3 coding sequence is TGTGCCAGCAGTTTCCATGACAGGCAGGGTGGCTACACCTTC. Amino acids: CASSFHDRQGGYTF.

This chain joins TRBV6-5 and TRBJ1-5; D call uncertain. The CDR3 contains 13 residues. V lost 0 bases, J lost 5 bases, and 5 bases lay in between. Germline CDR1 MNHEY, CDR2 SVGAGI. CDR3 loop: CASSYSRDQPQHF. The CDR3 region has the DNA TGTGCCAGCAGTTACTCACGGGATCAGCCCCAGCATTTT.

This chain uses TRBV10-2 with TRBJ2-2; D could derive from TRBD1 or TRBD2 (5 bases each). V lost 6 bases, J lost 2 bases, and 16 bases lay in between. CDR3 length equals 16 residues. In germline, CDR1 is WSHSY, CDR2 SAAADI. The CDR3 loop is CASSSYRDGNTGELFF. Written as DNA, the CDR3 is TGCGCCAGCAGCTCTTACCGGGACGGTAACACCGGGGAGCTGTTTTTT.

The chain employs TRBV4-3 and TRBJ1-5; 7 bases are a match to TRBD1. The CDR3 runs 15 residues. Germline CDR1 is LGHNA and CDR2 is YSLEER. After removal of 3 bases from V and 7 bases from J, the junction contained 9 bases not matched to a gene. The CDR3 bases are TGCGCCAGCAGCCACAACCAGGGGGAAGGCCAGCCCCAGCATTTT. It specifies CASSHNQGEGQPQHF.